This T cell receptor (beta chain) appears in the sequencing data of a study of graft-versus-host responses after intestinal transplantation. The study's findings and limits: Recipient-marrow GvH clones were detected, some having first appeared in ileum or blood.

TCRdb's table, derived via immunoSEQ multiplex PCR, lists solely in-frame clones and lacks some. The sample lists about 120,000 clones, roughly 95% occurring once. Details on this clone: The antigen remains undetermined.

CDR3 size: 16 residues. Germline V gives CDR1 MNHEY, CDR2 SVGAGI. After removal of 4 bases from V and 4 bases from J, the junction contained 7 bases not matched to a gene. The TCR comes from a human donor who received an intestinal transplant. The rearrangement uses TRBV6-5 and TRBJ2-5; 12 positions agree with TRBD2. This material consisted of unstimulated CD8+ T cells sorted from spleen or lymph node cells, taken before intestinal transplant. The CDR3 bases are TGTGCCAGCAGTTCCAGACTAGCGGGAGATCGAGAGACCCAGTACTTC. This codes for CASSSRLAGDRETQYF.